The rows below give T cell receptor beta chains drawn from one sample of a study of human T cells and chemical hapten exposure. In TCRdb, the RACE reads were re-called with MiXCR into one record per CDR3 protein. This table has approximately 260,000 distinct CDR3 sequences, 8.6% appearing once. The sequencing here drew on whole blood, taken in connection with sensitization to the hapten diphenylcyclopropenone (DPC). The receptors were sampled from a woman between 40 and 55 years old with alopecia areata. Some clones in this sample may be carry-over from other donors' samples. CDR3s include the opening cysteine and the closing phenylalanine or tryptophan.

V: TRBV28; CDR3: CASSSGQAAGELFF
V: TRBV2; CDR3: CASSRQGALDNEQFF
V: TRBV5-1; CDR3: CASSLAGVGETQYF
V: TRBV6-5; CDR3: CASSYSRAAKNTEAFF
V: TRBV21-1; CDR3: CASDRTREQYF
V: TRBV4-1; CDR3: CASSQEGREPQHF
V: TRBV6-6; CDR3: CASSYREGGNQPQHF
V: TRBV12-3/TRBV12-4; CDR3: CASSLGQGARLNTEAFF
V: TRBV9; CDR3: CASSVGLGNTEAFF
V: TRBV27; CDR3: CASSLRRGQETQYF
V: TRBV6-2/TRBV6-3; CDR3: CASRRGVPTDTQYF
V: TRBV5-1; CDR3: CASRTDRDTDTQYF
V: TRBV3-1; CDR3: CASSQDNTSPFPDTQYF
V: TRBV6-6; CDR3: CASNAPRNHEQFF
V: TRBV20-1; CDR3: CSAGAAPSGDEQFF
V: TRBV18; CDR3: CASSRKTAEAFF
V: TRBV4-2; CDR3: CASSQARQEQFF
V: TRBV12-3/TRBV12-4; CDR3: CASSLGAGDSPLHF
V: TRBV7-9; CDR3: CASSPLGQLNTEAFF
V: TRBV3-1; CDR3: CASSPAGTVEKLFF
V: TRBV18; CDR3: CASSPLPPGRPRGDEQFF
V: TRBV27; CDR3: CASSLVGANEKLFF
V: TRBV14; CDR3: CASSQEFGRTTEAFF
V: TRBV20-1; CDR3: CSAPRGEAFF
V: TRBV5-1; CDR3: CASSEGRTPSTDTQYF
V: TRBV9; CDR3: CASSPGLAVVETQYF
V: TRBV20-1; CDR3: CSALREKLFF
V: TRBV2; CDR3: CASSDSEPRYEQFF
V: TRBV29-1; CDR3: CSALQGEAFF
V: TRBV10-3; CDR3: CAISEPGLAGSEQFF
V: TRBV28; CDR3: CASNFLGGSGELFF
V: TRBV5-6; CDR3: CASTLDSGAYYGYTF
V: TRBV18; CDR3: CASSPGTGVDEQYF
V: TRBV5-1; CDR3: CASSPTTGGPGEQFF
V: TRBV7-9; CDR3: CASSLTSGRAFEQFF
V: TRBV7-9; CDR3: CASSSRQASSYNEQFF
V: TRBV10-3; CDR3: CAIRAGTSGTDTQYF
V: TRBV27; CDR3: CASSSGTKNTEAFF
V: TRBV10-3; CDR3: CAIRDRENTGELFF
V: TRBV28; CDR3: CASNLVGSHEQYF
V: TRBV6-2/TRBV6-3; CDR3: CASGLSMEQFF
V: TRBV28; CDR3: CASSPPKREETQYF
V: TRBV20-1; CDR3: CSARGPGSPYEQYF
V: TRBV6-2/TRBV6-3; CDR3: CASSYSISGATEAFF
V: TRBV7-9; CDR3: CASRGGRQAEQYF
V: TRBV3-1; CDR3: CASSPIGAEAEAFF
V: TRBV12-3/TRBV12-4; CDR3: CASSLIRGIETRF
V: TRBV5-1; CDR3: CASSPGQANTGELFF
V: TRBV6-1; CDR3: CASTESGGTAYTF
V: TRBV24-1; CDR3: CATSDRGRAFF
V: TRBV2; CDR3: CASSENRAGNQPQHF
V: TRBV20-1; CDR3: CSAPPDWAGTEAFF